This T cell receptor beta chain stems from a study of shared clonotypes between healthy human individuals. Using immunoSEQ multiplex PCR, the repertoire was profiled, and TCRdb retains in-frame clones only, with some absent. The sample shows more than 1 million clones, roughly 74% of them seen only once. The CDR3 length is 15 residues. With V trimmed by 4 bases and J by 4 bases, 5 bases remained unmatched. Per germline, CDR1 SGHRS and CDR2 YFSETQ. As regards this clone: The antigen is not known. In the same sample, other DNA sequences code for this CDR3.

Study observations and caveats: Naive subsets generally had larger estimated richness than memory subsets. Clonotypes shared by all four donors outscored non-shared clonotypes in generation probability. Sequencing depth was expected to affect clonotype sharing among donors.

All donors were Caucasian adults living in Nashville, Tennessee. The origin of this receptor is a man in his late teens or twenties in good health. Some clones in this sample may be carry-over from other donors' samples. Sequencing was performed on memory CD4+ T cells from PBMCs. Subset specified: CD45RA-negative fraction. The V gene is TRBV5-1, the J gene TRBJ2-1; 10 bases agree with TRBD2. The CDR3 region is CASSILAGSYNEQFF. CDR3 coding DNA: TGCGCCAGCAGCATACTAGCGGGAAGTTACAATGAGCAGTTCTTC. The whole variable domain, filled in from reference TRBV5-1 and TRBJ2-1, reads KAGVTQTPRYLIKTRGQQVTLSCSPISGHRSVSWYQQTPGQGLQFLFEYFSETQRNKGNFPGRFSGRQFSNSRSEMNVSTLELGDSALYLCASSILAGSYNEQFFGPGTRLTVL.